This TCR beta chain is drawn from a study of blood T cell repertoires in COVID-19. This clone has just a few counts. Germline V gives CDR1 SGHKS, CDR2 YYEKEE (reference sequence). The CDR3 sequence is 13 residues long. The table came from immunoSEQ multiplex PCR; TCRdb's copy has only in-frame clones and leaves some out. The repertoire holds about 220,000 clones, with around 84% as singletons. The specimen sequenced was peripheral blood. This sequence joins TRBV5-5 and TRBJ2-7, with 7 bases that match TRBD2. This clonotype originated in a man aged 35 to 55 who had recovered from COVID-19. CDR3 DNA: TGTGCTAGCTTCAAGCGGGAATCCTACGAGCAGTACTTC. Its translation is CASFKRESYEQYF. The entire variable domain, with the rest obtained from reference TRBV5-5 and TRBJ2-7, is as follows: DAGVTQSPTHLIKTRGQQVTLRCSPISGHKSVSWYQQVLGQGPQFIFQYYEKEERGRGNFPDRFSARQFPNYSSELNVNALLLGDSALYLCASFKRESYEQYFGPGTRLTVT.